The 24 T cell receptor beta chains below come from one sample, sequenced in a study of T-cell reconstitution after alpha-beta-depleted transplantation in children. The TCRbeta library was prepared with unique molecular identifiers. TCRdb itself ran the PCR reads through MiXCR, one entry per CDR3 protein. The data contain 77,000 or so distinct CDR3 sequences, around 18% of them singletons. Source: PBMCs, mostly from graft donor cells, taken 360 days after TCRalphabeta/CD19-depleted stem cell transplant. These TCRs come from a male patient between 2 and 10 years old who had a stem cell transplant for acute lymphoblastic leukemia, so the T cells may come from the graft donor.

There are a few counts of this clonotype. The chain's CDR3 is CASSQPGQGPYEQYF. The CDR3 nucleotides are TGCGCCAGCAGCCAGCCGGGACAGGGCCCCTACGAGCAGTACTTC. The chain couples TRBV4-1 to TRBJ2-7, with TRBD1 identical over 9 bases. Germline V gene lookup returns CDR1 MGHRA and CDR2 YSYEKL. The V segment lost 3 bases and the J segment 2 bases; nucleotides outside the gene matches: 5. The CDR3 spans 15 residues.

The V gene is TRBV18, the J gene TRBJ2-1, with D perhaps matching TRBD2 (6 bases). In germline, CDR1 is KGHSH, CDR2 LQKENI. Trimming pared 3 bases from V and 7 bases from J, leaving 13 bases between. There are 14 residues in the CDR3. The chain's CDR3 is CASSPSGGTNEQFF. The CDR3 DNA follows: TGTGCCAGCTCACCGTCGGGTGGGACTAATGAGCAGTTCTTC.

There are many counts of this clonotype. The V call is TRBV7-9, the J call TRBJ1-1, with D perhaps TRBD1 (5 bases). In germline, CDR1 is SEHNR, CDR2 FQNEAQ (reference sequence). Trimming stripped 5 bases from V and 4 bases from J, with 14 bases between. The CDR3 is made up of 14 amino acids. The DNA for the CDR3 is TGTGCCAGCAGCGACAGTGGAGGGAGCACTGAAGCTTTCTTT. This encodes CASSDSGGSTEAFF.

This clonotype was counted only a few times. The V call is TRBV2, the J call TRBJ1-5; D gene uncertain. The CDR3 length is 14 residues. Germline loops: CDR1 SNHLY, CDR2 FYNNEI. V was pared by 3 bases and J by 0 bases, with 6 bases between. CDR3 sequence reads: CASSDLYSNQPQHF. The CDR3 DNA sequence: TGTGCCAGCAGTGACCTTTATAGCAATCAGCCCCAGCATTTT.

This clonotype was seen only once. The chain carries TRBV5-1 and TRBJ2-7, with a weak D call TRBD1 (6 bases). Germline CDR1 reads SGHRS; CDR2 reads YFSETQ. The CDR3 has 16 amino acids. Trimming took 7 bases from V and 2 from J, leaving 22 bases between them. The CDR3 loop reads CASALSSRGGPYEQYF. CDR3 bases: TGCGCCAGCGCACTATCTTCCCGAGGGGGACCCTACGAGCAGTACTTC.

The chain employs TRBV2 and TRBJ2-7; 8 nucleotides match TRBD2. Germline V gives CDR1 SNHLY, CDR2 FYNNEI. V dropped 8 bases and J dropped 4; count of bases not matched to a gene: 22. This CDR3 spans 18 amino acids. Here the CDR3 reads CASCFAFGTAGVAYEQYF. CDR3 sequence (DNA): TGTGCCAGCTGTTTTGCATTTGGTACAGCGGGAGTAGCATACGAGCAGTACTTC. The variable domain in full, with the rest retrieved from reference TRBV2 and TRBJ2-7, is EPEVTQTPSHQVTQMGQEVILRCVPISNHLYFYWYRQILGQKVEFLVSFYNNEISEKSEIFDDQFSVERPDGSNFTLKIRSTKLEDSAMYFCASCFAFGTAGVAYEQYFGPGTRLTVT.

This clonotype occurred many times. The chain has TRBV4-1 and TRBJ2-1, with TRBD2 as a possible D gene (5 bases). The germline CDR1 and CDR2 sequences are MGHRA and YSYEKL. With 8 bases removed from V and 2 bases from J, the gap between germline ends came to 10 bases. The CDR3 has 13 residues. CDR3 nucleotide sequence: TGCGCCAGCTCGACTACTGCCTACAATGAGCAGTTCTTC. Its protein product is CASSTTAYNEQFF.

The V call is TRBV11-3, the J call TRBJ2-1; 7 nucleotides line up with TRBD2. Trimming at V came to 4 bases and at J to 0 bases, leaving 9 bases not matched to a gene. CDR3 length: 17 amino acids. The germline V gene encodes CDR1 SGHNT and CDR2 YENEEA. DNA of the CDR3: TGTGCCAGCAGCTCCCAGTTAGCTAGCGGCTCCTACAATGAGCAGTTCTTC. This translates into CASSSQLASGSYNEQFF.

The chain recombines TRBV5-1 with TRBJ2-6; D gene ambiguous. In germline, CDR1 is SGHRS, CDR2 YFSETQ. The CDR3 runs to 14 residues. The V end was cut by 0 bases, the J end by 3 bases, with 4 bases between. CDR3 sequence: CASSLGSGANVLTF. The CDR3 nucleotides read TGCGCCAGCAGCTTGGGTAGTGGGGCCAACGTCCTGACTTTC.

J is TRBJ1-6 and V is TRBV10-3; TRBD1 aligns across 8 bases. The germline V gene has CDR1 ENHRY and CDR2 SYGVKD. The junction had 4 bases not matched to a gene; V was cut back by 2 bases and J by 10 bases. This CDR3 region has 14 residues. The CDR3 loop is CAISELDRDSPLHF. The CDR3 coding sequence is TGTGCCATCAGTGAGCTGGACAGGGACTCACCCCTCCACTTT.

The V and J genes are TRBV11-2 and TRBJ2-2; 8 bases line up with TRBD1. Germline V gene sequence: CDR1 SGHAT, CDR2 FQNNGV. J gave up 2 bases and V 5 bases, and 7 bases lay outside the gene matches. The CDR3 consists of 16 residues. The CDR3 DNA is TGTGCCAGCAGCCCCCGGACAGGGCCAAACACCGGGGAGCTGTTTTTT. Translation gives CASSPRTGPNTGELFF.

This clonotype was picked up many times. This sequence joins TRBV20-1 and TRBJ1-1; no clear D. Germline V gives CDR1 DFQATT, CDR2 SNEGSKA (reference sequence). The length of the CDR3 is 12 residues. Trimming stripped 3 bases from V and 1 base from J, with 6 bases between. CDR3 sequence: CSASQQNTEAFF. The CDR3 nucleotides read TGCAGTGCTAGTCAGCAGAACACTGAAGCTTTCTTT.

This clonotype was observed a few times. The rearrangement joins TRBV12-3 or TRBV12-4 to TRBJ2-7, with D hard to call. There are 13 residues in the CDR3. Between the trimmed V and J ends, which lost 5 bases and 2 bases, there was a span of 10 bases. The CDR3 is CASSQDAPYEQYF. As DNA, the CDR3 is TGTGCCAGCAGTCAGGACGCACCCTACGAGCAGTACTTC.

The CDR3 loop is CAISESRAGVGMTDTQYF. The DNA of the CDR3 is TGTGCCATCAGTGAGTCGCGGGCGGGAGTAGGAATGACAGATACGCAGTATTTT. The rearrangement uses TRBV10-3 and TRBJ2-3, with 7 bases fitting TRBD2. V was pared by 0 bases and J by 3 bases, with 12 bases of the junction left unmatched. CDR1 and CDR2 (germline): ENHRY, SYGVKD. The CDR3 runs to 18 residues.

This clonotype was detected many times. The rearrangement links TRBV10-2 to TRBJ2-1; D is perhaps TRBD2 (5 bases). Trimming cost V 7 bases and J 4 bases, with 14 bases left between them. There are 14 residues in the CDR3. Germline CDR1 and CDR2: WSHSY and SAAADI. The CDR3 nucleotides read TGCGCCAGCACGCGAGGGCCCTATTACAATGAGCAGTTCTTC. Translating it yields CASTRGPYYNEQFF.

For the CDR3, the DNA is TGTGCCACCAGTTATCCCCAGGGAACTAGCGGGAACCTTTTGGATGAGCAGTTCTTC. Translated, it gives CATSYPQGTSGNLLDEQFF. The rearrangement links TRBV15 to TRBJ2-1; TRBD2 matches 10 bases. The J segment lost 8 bases and the V segment lost 6 bases, leaving 22 bases of the junction unmatched. The germline gives CDR1 LNHNV, CDR2 YYDKDF (reference sequence). The CDR3 has 19 residues. The entire variable domain, with the rest obtained from reference TRBV15 and TRBJ2-1, is as follows: DAMVIQNPRYQVTQFGKPVTLSCSQTLNHNVMYWYQQKSSQAPKLLFHYYDKDFNNEADTPDNFQSRRPNTSFCFLDIRSPGLGDTAMYLCATSYPQGTSGNLLDEQFFGPGTRLTVL.

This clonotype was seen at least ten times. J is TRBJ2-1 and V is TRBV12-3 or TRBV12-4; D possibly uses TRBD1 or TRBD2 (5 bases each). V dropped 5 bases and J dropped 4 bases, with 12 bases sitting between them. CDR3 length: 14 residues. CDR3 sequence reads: CASSNRDPYNEQFF. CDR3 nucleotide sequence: TGTGCCAGCAGTAACCGGGACCCATACAATGAGCAGTTCTTC.

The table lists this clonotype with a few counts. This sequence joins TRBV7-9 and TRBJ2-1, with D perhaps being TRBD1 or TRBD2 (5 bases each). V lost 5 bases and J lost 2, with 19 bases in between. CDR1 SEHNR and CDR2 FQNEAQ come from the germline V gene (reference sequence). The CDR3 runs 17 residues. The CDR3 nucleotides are TGTGCCAGCAGCCGGGGCAGGGCCACTTCTGCCTACAATGAGCAGTTCTTC. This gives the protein CASSRGRATSAYNEQFF.

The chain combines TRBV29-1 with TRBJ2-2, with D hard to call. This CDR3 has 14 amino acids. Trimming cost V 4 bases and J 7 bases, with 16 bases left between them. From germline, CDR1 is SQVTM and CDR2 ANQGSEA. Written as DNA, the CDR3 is TGCAGCGTTGGCCCCTTACCCAACGGCGGGGAGCTGTTTTTT. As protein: CSVGPLPNGGELFF.

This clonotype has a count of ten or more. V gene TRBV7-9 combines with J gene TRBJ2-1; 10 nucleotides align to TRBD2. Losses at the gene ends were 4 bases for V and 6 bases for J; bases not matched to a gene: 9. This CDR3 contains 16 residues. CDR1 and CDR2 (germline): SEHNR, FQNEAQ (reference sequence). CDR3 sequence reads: CASSSRTSGGFNEQFF. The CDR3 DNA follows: TGTGCCAGCAGCTCCAGGACTAGCGGTGGCTTCAATGAGCAGTTCTTC.

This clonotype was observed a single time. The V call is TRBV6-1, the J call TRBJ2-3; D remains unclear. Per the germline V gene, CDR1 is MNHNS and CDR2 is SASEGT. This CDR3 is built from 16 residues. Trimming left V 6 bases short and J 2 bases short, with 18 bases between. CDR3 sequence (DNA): TGTGCCAGCAGATCTGGGATGATGACACTCACAGATACGCAGTATTTT. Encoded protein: CASRSGMMTLTDTQYF.

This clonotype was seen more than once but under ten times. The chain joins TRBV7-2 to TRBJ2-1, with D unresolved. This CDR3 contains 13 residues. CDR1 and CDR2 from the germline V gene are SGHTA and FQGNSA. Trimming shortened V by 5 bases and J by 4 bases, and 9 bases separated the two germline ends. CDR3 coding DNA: TGTGCCAGCAGCCCCGAAACTTACAATGAGCAGTTCTTC. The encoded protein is CASSPETYNEQFF.

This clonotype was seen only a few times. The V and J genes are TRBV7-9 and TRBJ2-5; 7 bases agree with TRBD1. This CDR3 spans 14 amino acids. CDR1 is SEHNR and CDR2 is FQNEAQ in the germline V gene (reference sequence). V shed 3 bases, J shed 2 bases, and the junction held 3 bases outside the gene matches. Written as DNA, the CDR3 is TGTGCCAGCAGCTTTAGGACAGGTCAAGAGACCCAGTACTTC. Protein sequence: CASSFRTGQETQYF.

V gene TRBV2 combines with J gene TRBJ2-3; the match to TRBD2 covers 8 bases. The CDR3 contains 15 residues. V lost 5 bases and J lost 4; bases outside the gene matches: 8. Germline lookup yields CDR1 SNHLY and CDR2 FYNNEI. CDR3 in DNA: TGTGCCAGCAGTATCAGCGGGAGCGGCGCAGATACGCAGTATTTT. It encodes CASSISGSGADTQYF.